Below are 28 T cell receptor beta chains sequenced from a single sample in a study of Ad26.COV2.S vaccination and SARS-CoV-2 variants. Assay used: immunoSEQ multiplex PCR; TCRdb lists only in-frame clones, some missing. The data contain some 320,000 clones, about 86% of them singletons. Stated treatment: roughly 19 received Ad26.COV2.S at low or high dose, single or two shots; 5 received placebo; per-sample allocation not given. Collection of the samples took place on day 63 after the first injection of vaccine or placebo. The sample here was peripheral blood, taken in a trial of Ad26.COV2.S vaccine versus placebo. The receptors come from a person between 18 and 59 years old who received the Ad26.COV2.S COVID-19 vaccine or a placebo.

The table lists this clone with a count of one. The CDR3 DNA reads as TGTGCCAGCAGCCAAGGGGTACAGAACTATGGCTACACCTTC. Amino acids: CASSQGVQNYGYTF. The chain joins TRBV9 to TRBJ1-2, with D perhaps matching TRBD1 (5 bases). V lost 4 bases and J lost 2, with 12 bases in between. Germline values: CDR1 SGDLS, CDR2 YYNGEE. CDR3 size: 14 residues.

The chain uses TRBV7-3 and TRBJ1-6; a weak D match, TRBD1 (5 bases). CDR3 length equals 14 residues. Germline CDR1 and CDR2: SGHTA and FQGTGA. V was pared by 8 bases and J by 7 bases, with 15 bases between. CDR3 region: CASSGGAGNSPLHF. The DNA for the CDR3 is TGTGCCAGCTCGGGCGGGGCGGGGAATTCACCCCTCCACTTT.

The gene calls are TRBV9 and TRBJ1-4; D gene ambiguous. The germline V gene encodes CDR1 SGDLS and CDR2 YYNGEE. This CDR3 has 16 residues. V was trimmed by 2 bases and J by 3 bases, leaving 14 bases between them. The CDR3 DNA follows: TGTGCCAGCAGCGTGGCACCGGCGGGAGCTAATGAAAAACTGTTTTTT. The encoded protein is CASSVAPAGANEKLFF.

The rearrangement joins TRBV7-2 to TRBJ1-1; D remains unclear. The germline V gene has CDR1 SGHTA and CDR2 FQGNSA. The CDR3 covers 11 residues. Trimming shortened V by 5 bases and J by 9 bases, and 10 bases separated the two germline ends. The CDR3 loop reads CASSPGLKAFF. Written as DNA, the CDR3 is TGTGCCAGCAGCCCGGGGTTAAAAGCTTTCTTT.

V gene TRBV7-2 combines with J gene TRBJ2-1; a weak D match, TRBD2 (6 bases). Looked up from germline, CDR1 is SGHTA and CDR2 is FQGNSA. CDR3 length: 18 amino acids. V lost 4 bases, J lost 5 bases, and 24 bases lay in between. As DNA, the CDR3 is TGTGCCAGCAGCTCACTAGCACCCGGCTGGGACTGGAACAATGAGCAGTTCTTC. Amino acid sequence: CASSSLAPGWDWNNEQFF.

V gene TRBV5-1 combines with J gene TRBJ2-7; 7 bases match TRBD2. The CDR3 extends over 19 amino acids. Trimming at V came to 0 bases and at J to 3 bases, leaving 18 bases not matched to a gene. Germline CDR1 and CDR2: SGHRS and YFSETQ. The CDR3 is CASSLVSGGGPRIFYEQYF. CDR3 sequence (DNA): TGCGCCAGCAGCTTGGTATCGGGCGGGGGTCCCAGAATTTTCTACGAGCAGTACTTC.

The chain employs TRBV7-2 and TRBJ1-3; D remains unclear. V lost 4 bases and J lost 0, with 7 bases in between. Germline-derived CDR1 and CDR2 are SGHTA and FQGNSA. The CDR3 is made up of 14 amino acids. The CDR3, as DNA: TGTGCCAGCAGCTCCTTAGTCTCTGGAAACACCATATATTTT. Amino acids: CASSSLVSGNTIYF.

The chain uses TRBV7-6 and TRBJ1-4; D possibly corresponds to TRBD1 (6 bases). V lost 4 bases, J lost 5 bases, and 20 bases lay in between. There are 17 residues in the CDR3. Germline loops: CDR1 SGHVS, CDR2 FNYEAQ. CDR3 DNA sequence: TGTGCCAGCAGCTCCTACCTACAGGGAAAGTACAATGAAAAACTGTTTTTT. This encodes CASSSYLQGKYNEKLFF.

The V and J genes are TRBV6-5 and TRBJ2-7, with D hard to call. Per germline, CDR1 MNHEY and CDR2 SVGAGI. The CDR3 spans 13 residues. Between the trimmed V and J ends, which lost 7 bases and 0 bases, there was a span of 10 bases. The CDR3 loop is CASKVGPSYEQYF. The CDR3 region has the DNA TGTGCCAGCAAAGTCGGACCCTCCTACGAGCAGTACTTC.

This rearrangement joins TRBV2 to TRBJ2-1, with a possible D match to TRBD1 (5 bases). Per germline, CDR1 SNHLY and CDR2 FYNNEI. V was shortened by 5 bases and J by 6 bases, with 17 bases between the two germline ends. The length of the CDR3 is 15 residues. The CDR3 sequence: CASSRLGPESNEQFF. DNA for the CDR3: TGTGCCAGCAGTAGGCTGGGGCCCGAATCCAATGAGCAGTTCTTC.

The chain recombines TRBV3-1 (or the pseudogene TRBV3-2) with TRBJ1-1; the D gene is possibly TRBD1 (6 bases). Trimming cost V 5 bases and J 4 bases, with 14 bases left between them. CDR3 length equals 14 residues. CDR1 LGHDT and CDR2 YNNKEL come from the germline V gene (reference sequence). The CDR3 DNA sequence: TGTGCCAGCAGCGTCAGGGGTCGGGGCACTGAAGCTTTCTTT. Its protein product is CASSVRGRGTEAFF.

A word on this clone: The same CDR3 also results from other DNA sequences found in this sample. The chain couples TRBV4-3 to TRBJ2-7; maybe TRBD1 (6 bases). The length of the CDR3 is 13 residues. V was trimmed by 0 bases and J by 3 bases, leaving 6 bases between them. Germline lookup yields CDR1 LGHNA and CDR2 YSLEER. The CDR3 sequence: CASSQDRGYEQYF. The CDR3 bases are TGCGCCAGCAGCCAAGACAGGGGCTACGAGCAGTACTTC.

The chain uses TRBV6-2 or TRBV6-3 and TRBJ1-1; D uncertain. Germline V lookup: CDR1 MNHEY, CDR2 SVGEGT. V lost 5 bases to trimming and J lost 7 bases, with 11 bases between them. The CDR3 contains 12 residues. CDR3 residues: CASSMRVGEAFF. CDR3 in DNA: TGTGCCAGCAGTATGAGGGTTGGTGAAGCTTTCTTT.

The V and J genes are TRBV6-6 and TRBJ2-3; 7 bases agree with TRBD2. From germline, CDR1 is MNHNY and CDR2 SVGAGI (reference sequence). Trimming took 2 bases from V and 2 from J; bases not matched to a gene: 4. This CDR3 is 15 amino acids long. CDR3 region: CASSYRGGPTDTQYF. CDR3 nucleotide sequence: TGTGCCAGCAGTTACCGCGGGGGACCCACAGATACGCAGTATTTT.

The gene calls are TRBV7-2 and TRBJ2-5; perhaps TRBD2 as D (5 bases). The CDR3 length is 12 residues. In germline, CDR1 is SGHTA, CDR2 FQGNSA. Trimming cost V 5 bases and J 5 bases, with 9 bases left between them. The CDR3 sequence is CASSEGRETQYF. The CDR3 nucleotides read TGTGCCAGCAGCGAGGGTAGGGAGACCCAGTACTTC.

The V call is TRBV7-3, the J call TRBJ2-1; 12 bases align to TRBD2. Per germline, CDR1 SGHTA and CDR2 FQGTGA. V lost 5 bases and J lost 7; bases outside the gene matches: 6. CDR3 length equals 15 residues. CDR3 in amino acids: CASSATSGGINEQFF. CDR3 DNA sequence: TGTGCCAGCAGCGCGACTAGCGGGGGAATTAATGAGCAGTTCTTC. Together with reference TRBV7-3 and TRBJ2-1, the CDR3 gives the full variable domain: GAGVSQTPSNKVTEKGKYVELRCDPISGHTALYWYRQSLGQGPEFLIYFQGTGAADDSGLPNDRFFAVRPEGSVSTLKIQRTERGDSAVYLCASSATSGGINEQFFGPGTRLTVL.

The genes are TRBV7-9 and TRBJ2-7; possibly TRBD1 for D (5 bases). V dropped 6 bases and J dropped 1 base, with 13 bases sitting between them. Per the germline V gene, CDR1 is SEHNR and CDR2 is FQNEAQ (reference sequence). The CDR3 totals 14 residues. Here the CDR3 reads CASRQGEGSYEQYF. In nucleotides, the CDR3 is TGTGCCAGCAGACAAGGGGAAGGGTCCTACGAGCAGTACTTC. The full variable domain, completed using reference TRBV7-9 and TRBJ2-7, is DTGVSQNPRHKITKRGQNVTFRCDPISEHNRLYWYRQTLGQGPEFLTYFQNEAQLEKSRLLSDRFSAERPKGSFSTLEIQRTEQGDSAMYLCASRQGEGSYEQYFGPGTRLTVT.

The chain combines TRBV30 with TRBJ2-1; the match to TRBD2 covers 8 bases. CDR1 GTSNPN and CDR2 SVGIG come from the germline V gene (reference sequence). CDR3 length equals 15 residues. V gave up 1 base and J gave up 2 bases; unmatched junction bases: 4. The DNA for the CDR3 is TGTGCCTGGAGTGCCGATAGCGGGACCTACAATGAGCAGTTCTTC. Amino acids: CAWSADSGTYNEQFF.

A single count supports this clone. This chain links TRBV11-2 with TRBJ2-1, with 7 bases that match TRBD1. The CDR3 runs 15 residues. V lost 5 bases and J lost 5; bases outside the gene matches: 9. Germline assignment: CDR1 SGHAT and CDR2 FQNNGV. CDR3 sequence reads: CASSVRDSLDNEQFF. CDR3 nucleotide sequence: TGTGCCAGCAGCGTTCGGGACAGTCTGGACAATGAGCAGTTCTTC.

This chain joins TRBV5-4 and TRBJ2-1; D is uncertain. Trimming left V 4 bases short and J 4 bases short, with 9 bases between. Germline V gives CDR1 SGHNT, CDR2 YYREEE (reference sequence). The CDR3 extends over 13 amino acids. For the CDR3, the DNA is TGTGCCAGCAGCCCTCAAACTTACAATGAGCAGTTCTTC. Translated, it gives CASSPQTYNEQFF.

The chain carries TRBV29-1 and TRBJ1-1; 7 bases match TRBD1. Germline CDR1 is SQVTM and CDR2 is ANQGSEA. Trimming cost V 6 bases and J 8 bases; bases outside gene matches: 9. The CDR3 is 12 residues long. CDR3 residues: CSVTPGGLEAFF. CDR3 coding DNA: TGCAGCGTCACACCAGGGGGACTAGAAGCTTTCTTT.

The chain carries TRBV20-1 and TRBJ1-2; D is undetermined. Germline values: CDR1 DFQATT, CDR2 SNEGSKA (reference sequence). This CDR3 has 12 amino acids. The V end lost 3 bases, the J end lost 7 bases, and 12 bases lay between the germline ends. The CDR3 DNA is TGCAGTGCTAGTTCCGGGAGTGGTGGCTACACCTTC. Residues: CSASSGSGGYTF.

This clone was counted a few times. The chain uses TRBV30 and TRBJ1-4; D may be TRBD1 (5 bases). Germline V lookup: CDR1 GTSNPN, CDR2 SVGIG (reference sequence). The V and J ends lost 2 bases and 4 bases respectively, with 14 bases between them. CDR3 length: 15 residues. The CDR3 nucleotides are TGTGCCTGGAGTACCGGGGCCGGGGGTAATGAAAAACTGTTTTTT. Protein: CAWSTGAGGNEKLFF.

V is TRBV7-2 and J is TRBJ1-2; tentatively, D is TRBD1 (6 bases). The CDR3 totals 13 residues. The V gene's germline CDR1 is SGHTA and CDR2 FQGNSA. V was shortened by 4 bases and J by 5 bases, with 11 bases between the two germline ends. The CDR3 loop is CASSSDRRYGYTF. The CDR3 DNA reads TGTGCCAGCAGCTCAGACAGGAGGTATGGCTACACCTTC.

This clone appeared once. The chain employs TRBV5-4 and TRBJ2-5; D might be TRBD1 or TRBD2, each matching 5 bases. The V gene's germline CDR1 is SGHNT and CDR2 YYREEE (reference sequence). This CDR3 has 13 amino acids. V was shortened by 4 bases and J by 1 base, with 8 bases between the two germline ends. CDR3 amino acids: CASSTGTQETQYF. CDR3 nucleotide sequence: TGTGCCAGCAGCACCGGGACCCAAGAGACCCAGTACTTC.

The CDR3 bases are TGTGCCAGTAGTGTTCCGGGACAGGGGGCCTACAATGAGCAGTTCTTC. Encoded protein: CASSVPGQGAYNEQFF. The rearrangement uses TRBV19 and TRBJ2-1; the match to TRBD1 covers 11 bases. With 5 bases clipped from V and 2 bases from J, the junction kept 5 bases outside the gene matches. Per germline, CDR1 LNHDA and CDR2 SQIVND (reference sequence). The CDR3 is 16 amino acids. The entire variable domain, with the rest obtained from reference TRBV19 and TRBJ2-1, is as follows: DGGITQSPKYLFRKEGQNVTLSCEQNLNHDAMYWYRQDPGQGLRLIYYSQIVNDFQKGDIAEGYSVSREKKESFPLTVTSAQKNPTAFYLCASSVPGQGAYNEQFFGPGTRLTVL.

This clone was observed a single time. V is TRBV4-2 and J is TRBJ2-5; 8 bases align to TRBD1. Germline assignment: CDR1 LGHNA and CDR2 YNFKEQ. The CDR3 loop spans 14 amino acids. With V trimmed by 10 bases and J by 3 bases, 10 bases remained unmatched. The CDR3 spells CATSRPGGKETQYF. In DNA, the CDR3 is TGTGCCACCTCCCGGCCAGGGGGCAAAGAGACCCAGTACTTC.

This rearrangement joins TRBV5-6 to TRBJ1-5; D is ambiguous. The germline V and J ends were trimmed by 0 bases and 4 bases, with 11 bases remaining between them. Germline CDR1 SGHDT, CDR2 YYEEEE. This CDR3 is built from 15 residues. CDR3 residues: CASSLGREGNQPQHF. CDR3 DNA sequence: TGTGCCAGCAGCTTGGGGAGGGAAGGGAATCAGCCCCAGCATTTT.